Listed here is a single T cell receptor beta chain. Authors' data handling: Reference gene primers were amplified, and this amplification served to estimate nucleated cell counts. Sequencing was performed with immunoSEQ multiplex PCR; in TCRdb, only in-frame clones are kept and a portion is missing. V and J calls and clone size follow that table, whereas D and trimming were derived from the DNA. Among about 84,000 clones, 83% were seen once, and the ten largest hold under 35%. The data belong to a study of blood T cell repertoires in COVID-19. The sequence was obtained from a woman older than 75 with acute or convalescent COVID-19. Source material: peripheral blood.

CDR3 in amino acids: CAITQGQKDTQYF. CDR3 coding DNA: TGTGCCATCACCCAAGGACAAAAGGATACGCAGTATTTT. The chain combines TRBV10-3 with TRBJ2-3, with a weak D call TRBD1 (5 bases). V lost 7 bases and J 6 bases, leaving 14 bases between the germline ends. This CDR3 contains 13 residues. Germline CDR1 ENHRY, CDR2 SYGVKD.